Each of the 13 T cell receptor beta chains below was sequenced from the same sample in a study of cytomegalovirus exposure and HLA in healthy donors. Both 60 Vbeta primers and 13 Jbeta primers went into the PCR. The repertoire was sequenced with immunoSEQ multiplex PCR; TCRdb's copy has only in-frame clones and lacks some. The data hold about 220,000 clones, with roughly 82% observed a single time. Sequencing was done on a sample of PBMCs. Receptors originate from a woman between 35 and 50 years old in good health and CMV-seropositive.

This chain connects TRBV5-4 to TRBJ2-5; TRBD1 is a possible D gene (5 bases). The CDR3 covers 14 residues. Germline CDR1 and CDR2: SGHNT and YYREEE (reference sequence). V was pared by 1 base and J by 2 bases, with 9 bases between. Written as DNA, the CDR3 is TGTGCCAGCAGCTTGTTGGGGCGGCAAGAGACCCAGTACTTC. It specifies CASSLLGRQETQYF.

V usage is TRBV11-2 and J usage is TRBJ2-7; 8 nucleotides match TRBD1. V lost 5 bases, J lost 9 bases, and 15 bases stayed unmatched. The germline gives CDR1 SGHAT, CDR2 FQNNGV. The CDR3 is made up of 15 amino acids. In DNA form, the CDR3 reads TGTGCCAGCAGCCCACAACAGGGGGTGGGTTCCGGGCAGTACTTC. It translates to CASSPQQGVGSGQYF. The full variable domain, in which reference TRBV11-2 and TRBJ2-7 provide the parts outside the CDR3, is EAGVAQSPRYKIIEKRQSVAFWCNPISGHATLYWYQQILGQGPKLLIQFQNNGVVDDSQLPKDRFSAERLKGVDSTLKIQPAKLEDSAVYLCASSPQQGVGSGQYFGPGTRLTVT.

This clone was seen just once. The chain couples TRBV18 to TRBJ1-3, with 7 bases fitting TRBD1. The CDR3 has 15 residues. The germline V gene encodes CDR1 KGHSH and CDR2 LQKENI. The J segment lost 3 bases and the V segment lost 3 bases, leaving 5 bases of the junction unmatched. This chain's CDR3 is CASSPQGDNGNTIYF. The CDR3 DNA reads as TGTGCCAGCTCACCTCAGGGGGATAATGGAAACACCATATATTTT.

The V call is TRBV7-9, the J call TRBJ2-5; no clear D gene. V gave up 3 bases and J gave up 1 base, with 9 bases separating them. In germline, CDR1 is SEHNR, CDR2 FQNEAQ (reference sequence). The CDR3 extends over 14 amino acids. The CDR3 region is CASSFRELQETQYF. The CDR3 DNA reads as TGTGCCAGCAGCTTTCGTGAACTCCAAGAGACCCAGTACTTC. The full variable domain, in which reference TRBV7-9 and TRBJ2-5 provide the parts outside the CDR3, is DTGVSQNPRHKITKRGQNVTFRCDPISEHNRLYWYRQTLGQGPEFLTYFQNEAQLEKSRLLSDRFSAERPKGSFSTLEIQRTEQGDSAMYLCASSFRELQETQYFGPGTRLLVL.

The CDR3 region is CASTPPSGSTDTQYF. The CDR3 nucleotides read TGTGCCAGCACACCCCCCAGCGGGAGTACAGATACGCAGTATTTT. V gene TRBV7-9 combines with J gene TRBJ2-3, with TRBD2 matching over 8 bases. V was pared by 7 bases and J by 3 bases, with 9 bases of the junction left unmatched. CDR1 and CDR2 (germline): SEHNR, FQNEAQ (reference sequence). CDR3 length: 15 residues.

This clone was observed a handful of times. The chain is built from TRBV10-1 and TRBJ2-3; 8 nucleotides line up with TRBD2. V shed 4 bases, J shed 1 base, and the junction held 7 bases outside the gene matches. The CDR3 has 16 residues. Per the germline V gene, CDR1 is WNHNN and CDR2 is SYGVQD (reference sequence). As DNA, the CDR3 is TGCGCCAGCAGTGGGGCCTCGGGGGGGTGCACAGATACGCAGTATTTT. This gives the protein CASSGASGGCTDTQYF.

V usage is TRBV4-1 and J usage is TRBJ2-1; a weak D match, TRBD2 (6 bases). Germline CDR1 MGHRA, CDR2 YSYEKL. V lost 5 bases and J 9 bases, leaving 17 bases between the germline ends. CDR3 length: 14 amino acids. The CDR3 DNA sequence: TGCGCCAGCAGCTCCTTCCGGGACTCTGGTGAGCAGTTCTTC. Translation: CASSSFRDSGEQFF.

In regard to this clone: An end of the junction does not agree with germline; a read error may underlie this. The gene calls are TRBV18 and TRBJ2-7; 7 bases agree with TRBD2. The CDR3 runs to 16 residues. Germline lookup yields CDR1 KGHSH and CDR2 LQKENI. The CDR3 DNA reads TGTGCCAGCTCACCAGATGGCGGGGGTGACAGCGGTGAGAGTCGCTTC. This gives the protein CASSPDGGGDSGESRF.

With respect to this clone: At one of its ends the junction is not consistent with the germline gene, which may arise from a read error. This rearrangement joins TRBV7-9 to TRBJ1-2; TRBD1 matches 8 bases. The length of the CDR3 is 12 residues. From germline, CDR1 is SEHNR and CDR2 FQNEAQ (reference sequence). CDR3 nucleotides: TGTTCCAGCAGCCCAGGACAGGGCGGCTACACCTTC. Amino acid sequence: CSSSPGQGGYTF.

The chain employs TRBV10-1 and TRBJ1-1; D may be TRBD1 (5 bases). V was trimmed by 10 bases and J by 2 bases, leaving 11 bases between them. Germline V gives CDR1 WNHNN, CDR2 SYGVQD (reference sequence). There are 12 residues in the CDR3. In DNA form, the CDR3 reads TGCGCCAACACAGGAACTAACACTGAAGCTTTCTTT. It yields the protein CANTGTNTEAFF.

This sequence joins TRBV6-5 and TRBJ2-1, with D maybe TRBD2 (6 bases). The CDR3 loop spans 16 amino acids. The V gene lost 4 bases and the J gene lost 1 base, with 14 bases spanning the gap. Germline CDR1 MNHEY, CDR2 SVGAGI. CDR3 coding DNA: TGTGCCAGCAGTTTCCGAGGCGGGGTGTCCTACAATGAGCAGTTCTTC. This gives the protein CASSFRGGVSYNEQFF.

V gene TRBV6-5 combines with J gene TRBJ1-6; D gene uncertain. This CDR3 contains 12 residues. The germline V gene encodes CDR1 MNHEY and CDR2 SVGAGI. With 8 bases removed from V and 10 bases from J, the gap between germline ends came to 12 bases. The CDR3 DNA is TGTGCCAGCGGTTTAAACCGGTCACCCCTCCACTTT. The encoded protein is CASGLNRSPLHF.

V is TRBV6-6 and J is TRBJ2-7; the D gene is possibly TRBD1 (6 bases). CDR3 length equals 15 residues. Germline CDR1 MNHNY, CDR2 SVGAGI (reference sequence). Trimming removed 0 bases from V and 2 bases from J, with 11 bases in between. The CDR3 reads CASSYSNRAAYEQYF. The CDR3 bases are TGTGCCAGCAGTTACTCGAACAGGGCTGCCTACGAGCAGTACTTC.